This section outlines one T cell receptor beta chain sequence together with its context. Its antigen is currently not known. Per-base quality was not reported, and no clone a single base away is much larger than it. The data were obtained in a study of radiotherapy plus CTLA-4 blockade in lung cancer (dated by TCRdb to 2017 to 2018). Regarding the complete study: Objective responses occurred in about 19% of enrolled patients, and under 40% achieved disease control. Paper-wide results and their limitations: After treatment with radiotherapy and ipilimumab, TCR clones that originated in tumors expanded in peripheral blood. The strongest predictors of response were reported to be early dynamic shifts in blood T cell clones along with a rise in serum interferon-beta following radiation.

The study tested focal radiation therapy combined with CTLA-4 blockade (ipilimumab) in patients with chemo-refractory metastatic non-small-cell lung cancer. V loses 6 bases, J loses 6 bases, and the germline ends lie 20 bases apart. The CDR3 has 15 amino acids, counting the end cysteine and phenylalanine. Just the 45-base CDR3 DNA is kept, in frame starting at base 1. From a lookup of the germline V gene, CDR1 and CDR2 are MRHNA and SNTAGT. Library generation was performed with the immunoSEQ multiplex PCR assay. The source is immuneACCESS, and TCRdb retained only in-frame sequences with V and J called. Part of the clones is not carried over; for the studies checked, unresolved V genes explain less than half of this, and the remainder is unexplained. Across this sample there are some 100,000 clones, with 65% to 85% seen only once. 4.5% to 5.5% of the sample lies in the top ten.

The starting material was peripheral blood, obtained from a patient treated with radiotherapy plus ipilimumab. The receptor was derived from a human donor with non-small cell lung cancer who had a partial response to radiotherapy plus ipilimumab. Here the chain combines TRBV6-4 and TRBJ1-2; 6 matching bases give a weak D call of TRBD1. The nucleotide sequence reads as follows: TGTGCCAGCAGACACCGGGACACCCACGAGGATGGCTACACCTTC. The resulting protein is CASRHRDTHEDGYTF.